Below, one TCR beta chain is given with its context. The CDR3 has 18 residues. The V gene's germline CDR1 is SGHNT and CDR2 YYREEE (reference sequence). With V trimmed by 3 bases and J by 7 bases, 16 bases remained unmatched. Generated by immunoSEQ multiplex PCR, the TCRdb table keeps only in-frame clones and is missing some. This sample has tens of thousands of clones, with roughly 84% found just once. The sample originates from a study of control samples from healthy donors and cancer patients. This TCR was recovered from a woman aged 45-65 years with lung cancer. The sample taken for sequencing was PBMCs. The chain uses TRBV5-4 and TRBJ1-2; 12 nucleotides line up with TRBD1. Written as DNA, the CDR3 is TGTGCCAGCAGCTCCCCCCCGGGACAGGGGGCAGCGAGTGGTGGCTACACCTTC. It encodes CASSSPPGQGAASGGYTF.